The rows below give T cell receptor beta chains drawn from one sample of a study of graft-versus-host responses after intestinal transplantation. The antigens of these receptors remain unknown. Assay: immunoSEQ multiplex PCR; the TCRdb copy retains only in-frame clones and omits some. The top ten hold 0.93% of the sample, which has some 23,000 clones, roughly 78% seen once. The sequences come from unstimulated CD8+ T cells sorted from spleen or lymph node cells, collected before transplant. The receptors originated from a human donor who was the organ donor for an intestinal transplant. CDR3s include the opening cysteine and the closing phenylalanine or tryptophan. A D gene is named only where the DNA matches it firmly. Rows give clone size only sometimes, using once, few, many, or a class for an expanded clone.

d_gene: -; j_gene: TRBJ2-5; v_gene: TRBV7-8; abundance: once; CDR3nt: TGTGCCAGCAGCTTGACAGAAGAGACCCAGTACTTC; CDR3aa: CASSLTEETQYF
d_gene: -; j_gene: TRBJ1-6; v_gene: TRBV5-6; abundance: -; CDR3nt: TGTGCCAGCAGCTTGGCCGTCGACAGGCATAATTCACCCCTCCACTTT; CDR3aa: CASSLAVDRHNSPLHF
d_gene: -; j_gene: TRBJ1-2; v_gene: TRBV4-2; abundance: -; CDR3nt: TGTGCCAGCAGCTCCCCGGGACAAAACTATGGCTACACCTTC; CDR3aa: CASSSPGQNYGYTF
d_gene: -; j_gene: TRBJ2-3; v_gene: TRBV4-1; abundance: -; CDR3nt: TGCGCCAGCAGCCAAGAAGCGGCCCTAAAGGGGGATACGCAGTATTTT; CDR3aa: CASSQEAALKGDTQYF
d_gene: TRBD2; j_gene: TRBJ2-7; v_gene: TRBV4-1; abundance: -; CDR3nt: TGCGCCAGCAGCCATCGACTAGCGGGGGGGCCTAGGGCCTACGAGCAGTACTTC; CDR3aa: CASSHRLAGGPRAYEQYF
d_gene: TRBD2; j_gene: TRBJ2-3; v_gene: TRBV7-9; abundance: once; CDR3nt: TGTGCCAGCAGCCCCGTTCTAGCGGGGTTGGATACGCAGTATTTT; CDR3aa: CASSPVLAGLDTQYF
d_gene: TRBD2; j_gene: TRBJ2-2; v_gene: TRBV5-8; abundance: -; CDR3nt: TGTGCCAGCAGCTTGGCGGGGGGCACCGGGGAGCTGTTTTTT; CDR3aa: CASSLAGGTGELFF
d_gene: -; j_gene: TRBJ2-1; v_gene: TRBV7-9; abundance: -; CDR3nt: TGTGCCAGCAGCTTCGAGGGAACCTACAATGAGCAGTTCTTC; CDR3aa: CASSFEGTYNEQFF
d_gene: -; j_gene: TRBJ1-1; v_gene: TRBV2; abundance: -; CDR3nt: TGTGCCAGCAGTGGGGGGGGTACTGAAGCTTTCTTT; CDR3aa: CASSGGGTEAFF
d_gene: -; j_gene: TRBJ2-1; v_gene: TRBV27; abundance: once; CDR3nt: TGTGCCAGCAGTCCCTCGCGGTACAATGAGCAGTTCTTC; CDR3aa: CASSPSRYNEQFF
d_gene: -; j_gene: TRBJ1-3; v_gene: TRBV9; abundance: -; CDR3nt: TGTGCCAGCAGCGTACAAGGCTCTGGAAACACCATATATTTT; CDR3aa: CASSVQGSGNTIYF
d_gene: TRBD2; j_gene: TRBJ2-1; v_gene: TRBV13; abundance: -; CDR3nt: TGTGCCAGCAGCTCAACTCCGGGACTAGCGGAAAGGGATGAGCAGTTCTTC; CDR3aa: CASSSTPGLAERDEQFF
d_gene: -; j_gene: TRBJ1-3; v_gene: TRBV2; abundance: few; CDR3nt: TGTGCCACCCGAGGCAAGGGGACTGGAAACACCATATATTTT; CDR3aa: CATRGKGTGNTIYF
d_gene: -; j_gene: TRBJ2-7; v_gene: TRBV6-5; abundance: -; CDR3nt: TGTGCCAGCAGTTATCAGGATACCTACGAGCAGTACTTC; CDR3aa: CASSYQDTYEQYF
d_gene: -; j_gene: TRBJ2-1; v_gene: TRBV7-9; abundance: -; CDR3nt: TGTGCCAGCAGCGGGACATACAATGAGCAGTTCTTC; CDR3aa: CASSGTYNEQFF
d_gene: TRBD1; j_gene: TRBJ1-2; v_gene: TRBV6-4; abundance: -; CDR3nt: TGTGCCAGCAGTGAGGAGGGGGCTGTAGCTGGCTACACCTTC; CDR3aa: CASSEEGAVAGYTF
d_gene: TRBD2; j_gene: TRBJ2-1; v_gene: TRBV7-9; abundance: -; CDR3nt: TGTGCCAGCAGCTTAACTAGCGGGAGGGTTGGGAATGAGCAGTTCTTC; CDR3aa: CASSLTSGRVGNEQFF
d_gene: -; j_gene: TRBJ2-1; v_gene: TRBV7-8; abundance: -; CDR3nt: TGTGCCAGCAGCTTACTGGGGAAATGGAATGAGCAGTTCTTC; CDR3aa: CASSLLGKWNEQFF
d_gene: -; j_gene: TRBJ1-2; v_gene: TRBV20-1; abundance: once; CDR3nt: TGCAGTGCTAGTACATACTATGGCTACACCTTC; CDR3aa: CSASTYYGYTF
d_gene: -; j_gene: TRBJ2-3; v_gene: TRBV7-8; abundance: -; CDR3nt: TGTGCCAGCAGCTTAGATGGGGGGGGCGCAGATACGCAGTATTTT; CDR3aa: CASSLDGGGADTQYF
d_gene: -; j_gene: TRBJ1-1; v_gene: TRBV4-3; abundance: -; CDR3nt: TGCGCCAGCAGCCAAGGAGTGGCGCTTAGTTCTGAAGCTTTCTTT; CDR3aa: CASSQGVALSSEAFF
d_gene: TRBD2; j_gene: TRBJ2-7; v_gene: TRBV2; abundance: -; CDR3nt: TGTGCCAGCAGTCCGGGGGGGCCCGCCTACGAGCAGTACTTC; CDR3aa: CASSPGGPAYEQYF
d_gene: -; j_gene: TRBJ1-1; v_gene: TRBV20-1; abundance: -; CDR3nt: TGCAGTGCTAACAGGGTAGGGGAAGCTTTCTTT; CDR3aa: CSANRVGEAFF
d_gene: TRBD1; j_gene: TRBJ1-3; v_gene: TRBV4-2; abundance: -; CDR3nt: TGTGCCAGCAGCCCCATACAGGGGGAAGGGGGAAACACCATATATTTT; CDR3aa: CASSPIQGEGGNTIYF
d_gene: TRBD1; j_gene: TRBJ1-1; v_gene: TRBV6-6; abundance: -; CDR3nt: TGTGCCAGCAGTTACGCGGGACAGGAAGCTTTCTTT; CDR3aa: CASSYAGQEAFF
d_gene: -; j_gene: TRBJ1-5; v_gene: TRBV7-8; abundance: -; CDR3nt: TGTGCCAGCAGCTTACAGGGATATAGCAATCAGCCCCAGCATTTT; CDR3aa: CASSLQGYSNQPQHF
d_gene: -; j_gene: TRBJ1-2; v_gene: TRBV5-4; abundance: -; CDR3nt: TGTGCCAGCAGCTTGGGGGAGGGCCTCTACACCTTC; CDR3aa: CASSLGEGLYTF
d_gene: TRBD2; j_gene: TRBJ2-3; v_gene: TRBV19; abundance: -; CDR3nt: TGTGCCAGTAGTATAAAGCGGGAGGTGGACGTTGCAGATACGCAGTATTTT; CDR3aa: CASSIKREVDVADTQYF
d_gene: -; j_gene: TRBJ1-2; v_gene: TRBV9; abundance: -; CDR3nt: TGTGCCAGCAGTGCTACAGGGACCGCTTATGGCTACACCTTC; CDR3aa: CASSATGTAYGYTF
d_gene: -; j_gene: TRBJ2-1; v_gene: TRBV7-9; abundance: -; CDR3nt: TGTGCCAGCAGCTTAGACCCCGCCTACACTGGGGATGAGCAGTTCTTC; CDR3aa: CASSLDPAYTGDEQFF
d_gene: TRBD1; j_gene: TRBJ1-1; v_gene: TRBV7-9; abundance: -; CDR3nt: TGTGCCAGCAGCACACGTGACAGGGGGAACACTGAAGCTTTCTTT; CDR3aa: CASSTRDRGNTEAFF
d_gene: -; j_gene: TRBJ2-3; v_gene: TRBV4-3; abundance: few; CDR3nt: TGCGCCAGCAGCCTCGACTCCACAGATACGCAGTATTTT; CDR3aa: CASSLDSTDTQYF
d_gene: -; j_gene: TRBJ1-2; v_gene: TRBV19; abundance: -; CDR3nt: TGTGCCAGTAGTTCGCGGGACTTAGGGGTCTATGGCTACACCTTC; CDR3aa: CASSSRDLGVYGYTF
d_gene: -; j_gene: TRBJ1-1; v_gene: TRBV7-9; abundance: -; CDR3nt: TGTGCCAGCAGCTTAGGGGGCAGGGCCCCTGAAGCTTTCTTT; CDR3aa: CASSLGGRAPEAFF
d_gene: TRBD1; j_gene: TRBJ1-1; v_gene: TRBV27; abundance: -; CDR3nt: TGTGCCAGCAGTTTTAACAGGGACAGGGGATCAACTGAAGCTTTCTTT; CDR3aa: CASSFNRDRGSTEAFF
d_gene: -; j_gene: TRBJ1-3; v_gene: TRBV29-1; abundance: -; CDR3nt: TGCAGCGTCCTTGGGATCTCTGGAAACACCATATATTTT; CDR3aa: CSVLGISGNTIYF
d_gene: -; j_gene: TRBJ2-7; v_gene: TRBV2; abundance: -; CDR3nt: TGTGCCAGCAGCGTGAGGATCCGGGACTACGAGCAGTACTTC; CDR3aa: CASSVRIRDYEQYF
d_gene: TRBD1; j_gene: TRBJ2-7; v_gene: TRBV19; abundance: once; CDR3nt: TGTGCCAGTAGTATAGAAGGGCCCGGACAGGGTGTCCCCTTAGAAACCTACGAGCAGTACTTC; CDR3aa: CASSIEGPGQGVPLETYEQYF
d_gene: -; j_gene: TRBJ2-7; v_gene: TRBV7-9; abundance: -; CDR3nt: TGTGCCAGCAGCCCCGGGGACCTCTACGAGCAGTACTTC; CDR3aa: CASSPGDLYEQYF
d_gene: TRBD2; j_gene: TRBJ2-1; v_gene: TRBV5-1; abundance: -; CDR3nt: TGCGCCAGCAGCCCCTGGACTAGCGGGAGCTATGAGCAGTTCTTC; CDR3aa: CASSPWTSGSYEQFF
d_gene: -; j_gene: TRBJ1-5; v_gene: TRBV5-5; abundance: -; CDR3nt: TGTGCCAGCAGCCGGACATCTAGCAATCAGCCCCAGCATTTT; CDR3aa: CASSRTSSNQPQHF
d_gene: TRBD2; j_gene: TRBJ2-1; v_gene: TRBV29-1; abundance: -; CDR3nt: TGCAGCGTTGAAGTATGGGAAAGGGAGGGTATGGATGAGCAGTTCTTC; CDR3aa: CSVEVWEREGMDEQFF
d_gene: -; j_gene: TRBJ2-2; v_gene: TRBV27; abundance: -; CDR3nt: TGTGCCAGCAGGGGAGACGGGGAGCTGTTTTTT; CDR3aa: CASRGDGELFF
d_gene: -; j_gene: TRBJ1-3; v_gene: TRBV30; abundance: -; CDR3nt: TGTGCCTGGAGTGGGTCCGACACCATATATTTT; CDR3aa: CAWSGSDTIYF
d_gene: TRBD1; j_gene: TRBJ2-7; v_gene: TRBV6-5; abundance: few; CDR3nt: TGTGCCAGCGCCTTGACAGGGGGTAGGAGCGAGCAGTACTTC; CDR3aa: CASALTGGRSEQYF
d_gene: -; j_gene: TRBJ2-1; v_gene: TRBV7-9; abundance: -; CDR3nt: TGTGCCATCGATTACGGGGATTACAATGAGCAGTTCTTC; CDR3aa: CAIDYGDYNEQFF
d_gene: TRBD2; j_gene: TRBJ2-7; v_gene: TRBV5-1; abundance: -; CDR3nt: TGCGCCAGCAGCTCTCGGACTAGCGGGGAACACCTCTACGAGCAGTACTTC; CDR3aa: CASSSRTSGEHLYEQYF
d_gene: TRBD2; j_gene: TRBJ2-1; v_gene: TRBV2; abundance: -; CDR3nt: TGTGCCAGCCTCGGACTAGCGGGGGACAATGAGCAGTTCTTC; CDR3aa: CASLGLAGDNEQFF
d_gene: TRBD1; j_gene: TRBJ2-7; v_gene: TRBV13; abundance: once; CDR3nt: TGTGCCAGCAGCTCCACGGGACAGGGTCTGTGGGAGCAGTACTTC; CDR3aa: CASSSTGQGLWEQYF
d_gene: TRBD1; j_gene: TRBJ1-3; v_gene: TRBV9; abundance: -; CDR3nt: TGTGCCAGCAGCGCCGTAGGGACAGGGTATGGAAACACCATATATTTT; CDR3aa: CASSAVGTGYGNTIYF
d_gene: TRBD2; j_gene: TRBJ2-1; v_gene: TRBV7-9; abundance: -; CDR3nt: TGTGCCAGCAGCCCTCGACTAGCGGTCAGCTCCTACAATGAGCAGTTCTTC; CDR3aa: CASSPRLAVSSYNEQFF
d_gene: -; j_gene: TRBJ2-7; v_gene: TRBV11-2; abundance: -; CDR3nt: TGTGCCAGCAGCTTAGATCGGAGTAAGAGAGTCGAGCAGTACTTC; CDR3aa: CASSLDRSKRVEQYF
d_gene: TRBD2; j_gene: TRBJ2-7; v_gene: TRBV2; abundance: -; CDR3nt: TGTGCCAGCAGGCCTACTAGCGGCTACGAGCAGTACTTC; CDR3aa: CASRPTSGYEQYF
d_gene: TRBD1; j_gene: TRBJ2-5; v_gene: TRBV27; abundance: few; CDR3nt: TGTGCCAGCAGTTCAGGGGGAGTTAAGGAAGAGACCCAGTACTTC; CDR3aa: CASSSGGVKEETQYF